Following are 2 T cell receptor beta chains from one sample sequenced in a study of blood T cell repertoires in COVID-19 (dated by TCRdb to between 2020 and 2021). The method was the immunoSEQ multiplex PCR assay. TCRdb's version of the immuneACCESS table is confined to in-frame rearrangements and falls short of the full clone set. An unresolved V gene accounts for under half of the shortfall where checked; the remainder is of unknown origin. The sample table holds more than 300,000 clones, of which 85% to 90% were seen once. In total, the top ten clones hold 0.9% to 1.5% of the sample. The material sequenced was PBMCs or T cells enriched from blood (not recorded which). These receptors originate from a woman in her late teens or twenties who had recovered from COVID-19.

DNA of the CDR3: TGTGCCAGCAGTGGAAGCCGGGACACCGACTCCTACAATGAGCAGTTCTTC. Protein: CASSGSRDTDSYNEQFF. The rearrangement joins TRBV2 to TRBJ2-1; TRBD1 is a possible D gene (6 bases). The V end lost 4 bases, the J end lost 0 bases, and 16 bases lay between the germline ends. CDR3 length equals 17 residues. Per the germline V gene, CDR1 is SNHLY and CDR2 is FYNNEI. Full variable domain (missing parts from reference TRBV2 and TRBJ2-1): EPEVTQTPSHQVTQMGQEVILRCVPISNHLYFYWYRQILGQKVEFLVSFYNNEISEKSEIFDDQFSVERPDGSNFTLKIRSTKLEDSAMYFCASSGSRDTDSYNEQFFGPGTRLTVL.

This chain joins TRBV6-1 and TRBJ1-2, with 9 bases aligning to TRBD1. The V gene end was trimmed by 3 bases and the J gene end by 3 bases; junction bases not matched to a gene: 14. Germline loops: CDR1 MNHNS, CDR2 SASEGT. This CDR3 region has 18 residues. The CDR3 nucleotides are TGTGCCAGCAGTGACCCCACAAACAGGGGGCGCATTGACTATGGCTACACCTTC. Translated: CASSDPTNRGRIDYGYTF.